The clone carrying this T cell receptor beta chain was recorded many times. No antigen is known for it. The authors built TCR beta libraries using iRepertoire HTBI primers and Arm-PCR of CDR3 regions. TCRdb re-analysed the multiplex PCR reads in MiXCR, keeping a single row per CDR3 protein. Here the sample spans approximately 470,000 distinct CDR3 sequences, about 16% being singletons. The time point: newly diagnosed GD, antithyroid drugs for less than 3 months. Following extraction of RNA from PBMCs, that RNA was used to make the TCR library. V was trimmed by 0 bases and J by 4 bases, leaving 6 bases between them. CDR1 is GTSNPN and CDR2 is SVGIG in the germline V gene (reference sequence). The CDR3 is made up of 12 amino acids. The data stem from a study of regulatory T cells in long-lasting Graves disease. Study results and limitations: Graves' patients with persistent disease showed TCR diversity lower than patients newly diagnosed.

This sample also appeared in a second study, on T cells in Graves' hyperthyroidism and ophthalmopathy. That investigation notes: Appearing also in blood were most of the thyroid clonotypes expanded above 0.001.

This TCR was recovered from a man aged 35-49 years with Graves disease. The sequences come from peripheral blood mononuclear cells (PBMCs), collected at new diagnosis, from a patient treated with antithyroid drugs. This chain joins TRBV30 and TRBJ2-5; unclear D gene. CDR3 loop: CAWSVVGETQYF. As DNA, the CDR3 is TGTGCCTGGAGTGTGGTGGGAGAGACCCAGTACTTC.